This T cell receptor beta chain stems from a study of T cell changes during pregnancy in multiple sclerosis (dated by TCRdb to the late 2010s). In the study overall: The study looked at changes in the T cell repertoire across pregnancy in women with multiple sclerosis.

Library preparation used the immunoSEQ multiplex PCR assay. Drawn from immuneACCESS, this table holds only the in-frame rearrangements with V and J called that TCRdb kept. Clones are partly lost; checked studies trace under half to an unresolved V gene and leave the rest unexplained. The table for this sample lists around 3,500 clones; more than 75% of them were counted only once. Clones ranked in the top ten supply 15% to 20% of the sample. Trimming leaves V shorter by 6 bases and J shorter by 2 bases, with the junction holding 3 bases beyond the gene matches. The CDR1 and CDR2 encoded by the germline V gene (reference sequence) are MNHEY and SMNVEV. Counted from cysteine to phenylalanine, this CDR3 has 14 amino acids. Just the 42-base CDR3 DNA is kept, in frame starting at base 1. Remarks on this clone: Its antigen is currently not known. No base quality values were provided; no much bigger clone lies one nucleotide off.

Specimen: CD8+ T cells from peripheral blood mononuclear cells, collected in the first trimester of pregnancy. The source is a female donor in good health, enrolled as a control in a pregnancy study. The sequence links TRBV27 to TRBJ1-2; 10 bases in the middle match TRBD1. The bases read TGTGCCAGCAGCCCGACAGGGGGCAACTATGGCTACACCTTC. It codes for CASSPTGGNYGYTF.